The T cell receptor (beta chain) under discussion was sequenced for a study of blood T cells in healthy people across ages. A sample-barcoded 5' primer and a J-beta primer mix were used in a second PCR of roughly 7 to 12 cycles. MiXCR was run by TCRdb on the 5' RACE reads, yielding one entry per CDR3 protein. The repertoire holds roughly 700,000 distinct CDR3 sequences, with about 52% as singletons. Points on this clonotype: As yet, its antigen is unknown.

Notes on the study in general: With naive T cell percentage, TCR beta diversity showed a strong correlation. Both higher diversity and more naive CD4+ cells marked long-lived donors when set against aged donors.

The germline gives CDR1 SGHRS, CDR2 YFSETQ. V was trimmed by 0 bases and J by 4 bases, leaving 11 bases between them. The CDR3 totals 14 residues. Every donor provided ten milliliters of peripheral blood. The source is an older woman in good health. The gene calls are TRBV5-1 and TRBJ2-7; TRBD2 is a possible D gene (6 bases). Sequencing was carried out using blood. The CDR3 loop reads CASSLDAGRYEQYF. CDR3 nucleotide sequence: TGCGCCAGCAGCTTGGATGCAGGGAGGTACGAGCAGTACTTC.